This is a list of T cell receptor beta chains from one sample in a study of blood T cells in healthy people across ages. One entry per CDR3 protein, called by TCRdb with MiXCR from the 5' RACE reads. Of around 1,000,000 distinct CDR3 sequences in the sample, under 30% were seen once. The same data also went into a second study, on T cells of mothers and their children.

Sequenced sample: blood. The receptors derive from a girl under 10 years old in good health. Both conserved end residues are part of each CDR3. The D gene is left open where the match is weak. Only some rows state a clone size, as once, few, many or a class for expanded clones.

clone_size: .; v_call: TRBV6-1; j_call: TRBJ2-3; d_call: TRBD2; cdr3_nt: TGTGCCAGCAGTGAACAGTTAGCGGGAGGCACAGATACGCAGTATTTT; cdr3_aa: CASSEQLAGGTDTQYF
clone_size: .; v_call: TRBV11-3; j_call: TRBJ2-2; d_call: TRBD1; cdr3_nt: TGTGCCAGCAGCACGGGGACAGGGAAACGAGTTGGGGAGCTGTTTTTT; cdr3_aa: CASSTGTGKRVGELFF
clone_size: .; v_call: TRBV9; j_call: TRBJ1-6; d_call: TRBD1; cdr3_nt: TGTGCCAGCAGCCAGACAGGGAGCAATTCACCCCTCCACTTT; cdr3_aa: CASSQTGSNSPLHF
clone_size: .; v_call: TRBV12-3/TRBV12-4; j_call: TRBJ1-2; d_call: .; cdr3_nt: TGTGCCAGCAGAGGGATGTTAGGCTATGGCTACACCTTC; cdr3_aa: CASRGMLGYGYTF
clone_size: .; v_call: TRBV5-1; j_call: TRBJ2-1; d_call: .; cdr3_nt: TGCGCCAGCAGCTTGGGGTTCTTTTACAATGAGCAGTTCTTC; cdr3_aa: CASSLGFFYNEQFF
clone_size: .; v_call: TRBV7-9; j_call: TRBJ2-1; d_call: .; cdr3_nt: TGTGCCAGCAGCCCCCGACTAGTAGAGGAGCAGTTCTTC; cdr3_aa: CASSPRLVEEQFF
clone_size: .; v_call: TRBV7-2; j_call: TRBJ2-1; d_call: TRBD1; cdr3_nt: TGTGCCAGCAGCTTAGATTACTACGGGACAGGGGTCTACAATGAGCAGTTCTTC; cdr3_aa: CASSLDYYGTGVYNEQFF
clone_size: .; v_call: TRBV7-8; j_call: TRBJ2-1; d_call: TRBD2; cdr3_nt: TGTGCCAGCAGCTTAGCGGTAGCGGGAGGGCCAGAATACAATGAGCAGTTCTTC; cdr3_aa: CASSLAVAGGPEYNEQFF
clone_size: few; v_call: TRBV4-2; j_call: TRBJ1-1; d_call: .; cdr3_nt: TGTGCCAGCAGCCAGGATTATGGGGGAAACACTGAAGCTTTCTTT; cdr3_aa: CASSQDYGGNTEAFF
clone_size: .; v_call: TRBV24-1; j_call: TRBJ1-2; d_call: TRBD1; cdr3_nt: TGTGTCACCAGTGATTTTGACAGGGGAGGCTACACCTTC; cdr3_aa: CVTSDFDRGGYTF
clone_size: .; v_call: TRBV10-3; j_call: TRBJ2-3; d_call: .; cdr3_nt: TGTGCCATCAGTGATCGGACATCTCTGCGCACAGATACGCAGTATTTT; cdr3_aa: CAISDRTSLRTDTQYF
clone_size: .; v_call: TRBV29-1; j_call: TRBJ2-3; d_call: .; cdr3_nt: TGCAGCGCGGCATTAGGGCTTGGCACAGATACGCAGTACTTT; cdr3_aa: CSAALGLGTDTQYF
clone_size: few; v_call: TRBV29-1; j_call: TRBJ1-3; d_call: .; cdr3_nt: TGCAGCGTGGGACACAGAGCCTCTGGAAACACCATATATTTT; cdr3_aa: CSVGHRASGNTIYF
clone_size: few; v_call: TRBV4-1; j_call: TRBJ2-5; d_call: .; cdr3_nt: TGCGCCAGCAGCCAAGATCAGGGGTTGGCGGAGACCCAGTACTTC; cdr3_aa: CASSQDQGLAETQYF
clone_size: few; v_call: TRBV20-1; j_call: TRBJ2-3; d_call: TRBD2; cdr3_nt: TGCAGTGCTAGCCCTAGCGGCCGTAGCACAGATACGCAGTATTTT; cdr3_aa: CSASPSGRSTDTQYF
clone_size: few; v_call: TRBV29-1; j_call: TRBJ2-2; d_call: TRBD1; cdr3_nt: TGCAGCGTTGCGACAGGGGACACCGGGGAGCTGTTTTTT; cdr3_aa: CSVATGDTGELFF
clone_size: few; v_call: TRBV28; j_call: TRBJ2-7; d_call: TRBD2; cdr3_nt: TGTGCCAGCCGGGGGGGTTCGGGGCAGTACTTC; cdr3_aa: CASRGGSGQYF
clone_size: few; v_call: TRBV18; j_call: TRBJ2-2; d_call: .; cdr3_nt: TGTGCCAGCTCACCACCGACAGCTCTCACCGGGGAGCTGTTTTTT; cdr3_aa: CASSPPTALTGELFF
clone_size: few; v_call: TRBV12-3/TRBV12-4; j_call: TRBJ2-2; d_call: .; cdr3_nt: TGTGCCAGCAGTGTGAGGGACGCCGGGGAGCTGTTTTTT; cdr3_aa: CASSVRDAGELFF
clone_size: few; v_call: TRBV12-3/TRBV12-4; j_call: TRBJ2-1; d_call: TRBD2; cdr3_nt: TGTGCCAGCAGTTTCTCGGCGGGAGGGGTATACAATGAGCAGTTCTTC; cdr3_aa: CASSFSAGGVYNEQFF
clone_size: .; v_call: TRBV7-2; j_call: TRBJ2-1; d_call: .; cdr3_nt: TGTGCCAGCAGCAAAGAGGAAAGTAGCCCCACTTACAATGAGCAGTTCTTC; cdr3_aa: CASSKEESSPTYNEQFF
clone_size: .; v_call: TRBV4-3; j_call: TRBJ2-7; d_call: .; cdr3_nt: TGCGCCAGCAGCCAAGCTACCAATTCCTACGAGCAGTACTTC; cdr3_aa: CASSQATNSYEQYF
clone_size: .; v_call: TRBV11-2; j_call: TRBJ2-5; d_call: TRBD1; cdr3_nt: TGTGCCAGCAGCTTAGGTTGGCTTATGGGACAGGGGGCGTTTCAGTACTTC; cdr3_aa: CASSLGWLMGQGAFQYF
clone_size: .; v_call: TRBV4-2; j_call: TRBJ2-1; d_call: .; cdr3_nt: TGTGCCAGCAGCCAAGAACGCAGCTACAATGAGCAGTTCTTC; cdr3_aa: CASSQERSYNEQFF
clone_size: few; v_call: TRBV19; j_call: TRBJ2-2; d_call: .; cdr3_nt: TGTGCCAGTAGTATTTTTATAACCGGGGAGCTGTTTTTT; cdr3_aa: CASSIFITGELFF
clone_size: many; v_call: TRBV18; j_call: TRBJ2-7; d_call: TRBD1; cdr3_nt: TGTGCCAGTTCCGGGACAGGGCCCCACGAGCAGTACTTC; cdr3_aa: CASSGTGPHEQYF
clone_size: few; v_call: TRBV29-1; j_call: TRBJ2-1; d_call: .; cdr3_nt: TGCAGCGTTGTTGGACAACTCAATGAGCAGTTCTTC; cdr3_aa: CSVVGQLNEQFF
clone_size: .; v_call: TRBV5-1; j_call: TRBJ2-7; d_call: .; cdr3_nt: TGCGCCAGCATTTCGGGGAACGAGCAGTACTTC; cdr3_aa: CASISGNEQYF
clone_size: few; v_call: TRBV29-1; j_call: TRBJ2-1; d_call: TRBD2; cdr3_nt: TGCAGCGTGCTACCGGGACTAGCGAGTTACAATGAGCAGTTCTTC; cdr3_aa: CSVLPGLASYNEQFF
clone_size: .; v_call: TRBV5-1; j_call: TRBJ2-1; d_call: TRBD2; cdr3_nt: TGCGCCAGCAGCTTGGCCCTGCTAGCGGGGGGGCAGAGTGAGCAGTTCTTC; cdr3_aa: CASSLALLAGGQSEQFF
clone_size: many; v_call: TRBV2; j_call: TRBJ2-5; d_call: .; cdr3_nt: TGTGCCAGCAGGGGGGAGACCCAGTACTTC; cdr3_aa: CASRGETQYF
clone_size: few; v_call: TRBV7-2; j_call: TRBJ1-2; d_call: TRBD1; cdr3_nt: TGTGCCAGCAGCCCCCGGACAGGTTCGAACTATGGCTACACCTTC; cdr3_aa: CASSPRTGSNYGYTF
clone_size: .; v_call: TRBV3-1; j_call: TRBJ1-1; d_call: .; cdr3_nt: TGTGCCAGCAGCCAATATTCGGACCCCGGGGCTTTCTTT; cdr3_aa: CASSQYSDPGAFF
clone_size: .; v_call: TRBV6-2/TRBV6-3; j_call: TRBJ2-2; d_call: .; cdr3_nt: TGTGCCAGCAGTGGGGACTCGGACACCGGGGAGCTGTTTTTT; cdr3_aa: CASSGDSDTGELFF
clone_size: few; v_call: TRBV6-2/TRBV6-3; j_call: TRBJ2-1; d_call: .; cdr3_nt: TGTGCCAGCAGATCCCCCGCAAGCGACGAGCAGTTCTTC; cdr3_aa: CASRSPASDEQFF
clone_size: .; v_call: TRBV7-3; j_call: TRBJ2-5; d_call: .; cdr3_nt: TGTGCCAGCAGCTTAATTGCCTCCGAGACCCAGTACTTC; cdr3_aa: CASSLIASETQYF
clone_size: few; v_call: TRBV29-1; j_call: TRBJ1-2; d_call: TRBD1; cdr3_nt: TGCAGCGTTGCTCCGGGACAGGGGGTAGAACTCTATGGCTACACCTTC; cdr3_aa: CSVAPGQGVELYGYTF
clone_size: .; v_call: TRBV7-8; j_call: TRBJ1-2; d_call: .; cdr3_nt: TGTGCCAGCAGCTCCCGGGCAGGGGATGGCTACACCTTC; cdr3_aa: CASSSRAGDGYTF
clone_size: .; v_call: TRBV7-6; j_call: TRBJ2-5; d_call: TRBD2; cdr3_nt: TGTGCCAGCAGCCCGAGTAGCGGGCCTCAAGAGACCCAGTACTTC; cdr3_aa: CASSPSSGPQETQYF
clone_size: .; v_call: TRBV12-3/TRBV12-4; j_call: TRBJ1-2; d_call: .; cdr3_nt: TGTGCCAGCACCGCGGTGAAGGGCTCGGGGTACACCTTC; cdr3_aa: CASTAVKGSGYTF
clone_size: few; v_call: TRBV12-3/TRBV12-4; j_call: TRBJ1-5; d_call: .; cdr3_nt: TGTGCCAGCAGTTATACCGCCTTAGGGCAGCCCCAGCATTTT; cdr3_aa: CASSYTALGQPQHF
clone_size: .; v_call: TRBV20-1; j_call: TRBJ2-5; d_call: TRBD1; cdr3_nt: TGCAGTGCTAGAGAATACCGAGGGGACAGGGGGCGTGAGACCCAGTACTTC; cdr3_aa: CSAREYRGDRGRETQYF
clone_size: few; v_call: TRBV29-1; j_call: TRBJ2-5; d_call: .; cdr3_nt: TGCAGCGTTGCTCCGCGTTTCCAAGAGACCCAGTACTTC; cdr3_aa: CSVAPRFQETQYF
clone_size: .; v_call: TRBV7-9; j_call: TRBJ2-3; d_call: TRBD2; cdr3_nt: TGTGCAGGGACTAGCTCTACAGATACGCAGTATTTT; cdr3_aa: CAGTSSTDTQYF
clone_size: few; v_call: TRBV7-9; j_call: TRBJ2-5; d_call: .; cdr3_nt: TGTGCCAGCAGCTCTTACGCCGGGACGGTGAAACGGGAGACCCAGTACTTC; cdr3_aa: CASSSYAGTVKRETQYF
clone_size: few; v_call: TRBV2; j_call: TRBJ2-7; d_call: .; cdr3_nt: TGTGCCAGCGGAGCCTACGAGCAGTACTTC; cdr3_aa: CASGAYEQYF
clone_size: many; v_call: TRBV29-1; j_call: TRBJ2-5; d_call: TRBD2; cdr3_nt: TGCAGCGCGTGTCCCGGGACTAGCGGGAGCCAGTGGCAAGAGACCCAGTACTTC; cdr3_aa: CSACPGTSGSQWQETQYF
clone_size: .; v_call: TRBV3-1; j_call: TRBJ2-7; d_call: .; cdr3_nt: TGTGCCAGCAGCCAAGATATTTTAGGATTGCCCTACGAGCAGTACTTC; cdr3_aa: CASSQDILGLPYEQYF
clone_size: .; v_call: TRBV20-1; j_call: TRBJ1-4; d_call: TRBD1; cdr3_nt: TGCAGTGCTATAATTTTGGGAAGTGGCGCAGGGGGTAATGAAAAACTGTTTTTT; cdr3_aa: CSAIILGSGAGGNEKLFF
clone_size: .; v_call: TRBV27; j_call: TRBJ2-1; d_call: TRBD2; cdr3_nt: TGTGCCAGCAGTTTAAGGGGACTAGCGGGAGCACCTTACAATGAGCAGTTCTTC; cdr3_aa: CASSLRGLAGAPYNEQFF
clone_size: few; v_call: TRBV11-3; j_call: TRBJ2-1; d_call: .; cdr3_nt: TGTGCCAGCGCGGGGTTACGCAATGAGCAGTTCTTC; cdr3_aa: CASAGLRNEQFF
clone_size: once; v_call: TRBV7-2; j_call: TRBJ2-2; d_call: TRBD1; cdr3_nt: TGTGCCAGCAGCCCGCACAGGGGTGCGGCCGGGGAGCTGTTTTTT; cdr3_aa: CASSPHRGAAGELFF
clone_size: many; v_call: TRBV7-9; j_call: TRBJ2-5; d_call: .; cdr3_nt: TGTGCCAGCAGCTTATTGCAGGGGGAGACCCAGTACTTC; cdr3_aa: CASSLLQGETQYF